This T cell receptor (beta chain) was sequenced during a study of T-cell memory formation after mild COVID-19 (dated by TCRdb to the early 2020s). For the study in its entirety: TCR sequence clusters from the two donors were largely donor specific. The cohort was made up of two young adult volunteers, one female and one male, who were previously healthy. T-cell clones expanding and contracting after mild COVID-19 in a couple of donors were tracked by longitudinal TCRalpha and TCRbeta repertoire sequencing.

This clonotype occurred a few times. What antigen it recognizes has not been identified. Base quality data are lacking; no much larger clone is found one base away. Germline trimming amounts to 5 bases on V and 1 base on J, with 10 as the count of junction bases outside the gene matches. In the germline V gene (reference sequence), CDR1 corresponds to SEHNR and CDR2 to FQNEAQ. The CDR3, cysteine through phenylalanine, is 16 amino acids long. Only the CDR3 portion is preserved as DNA: 48 bases, with reading frame beginning at the first base. Broad study findings and their caveats: Only two mild cases were covered by the study, and larger cohorts that include severe cases with pre-infection samples were considered necessary. Contracting CD4+ clones were located mainly in the CM and EM memory subsets, whereas CD8+ clones were found to be enriched in EMRA. Clones that contracted from day 15 to 85 showed balanced CD4/CD8 phenotypes, whereas a second wave of clones that expanded from day 15 to 37 leaned towards CD4+. Whether the second-wave clones peaking on day 37 were SARS-CoV-2 specific was not confirmed. The detection of some responding clones in pre-infection memory suggests that pre-existing cross-reactive memory T cells joined the SARS-CoV-2 response.

PBMCs were isolated by Ficoll-Paque density gradient centrifugation. Sequencing was carried out with an Illumina NovaSeq 6000. Using 5'RACE with constant-segment primers, TCRalpha and TCRbeta cDNA libraries were constructed, with sample barcodes and unique molecular identifiers added in the process. RNA was extracted from every sample with Trizol reagent. The libraries were amplified in two PCR steps, and the second step added a second sample barcode and Illumina TruSeq adapters. Libraries were sequenced on an Illumina NovaSeq with 2 x 150 bp paired-end reads. The authors processed their data as follows. Reads were demultiplexed and collapsed into UMI-guided consensus sequences with migec v1.2.7. Using mixcr v2.1.11, UMI consensuses were aligned to TRA and TRB V and J templates and then assembled into clonotypes. A clonotype was counted as expanded or contracted only if both edgeR and NoisET called the change significant, with noise models trained on biological replicates. For edgeR calls, a false discovery rate-adjusted p below 0.01 and a log2 fold-change threshold of 1 were applied. As an exploratory analysis of dynamics, PCA with hierarchical clustering was applied to max-normalized trajectories of the 1000 most abundant clonotypes. Separately sequenced CD4+ and CD8+ repertoires were used to assign the CD4 or CD8 phenotype of responding clones. The raw public data were reprocessed by TCRdb itself: fastp quality trimming at Q25, MiXCR clonotype calling, in-frame beta chains only. Duplicate CDR3 protein sequences are folded into a single record with the most common DNA and genes. What appears here as the V and J calls and clone size reflects TCRdb's work, not the paper's. The sample contains a few hundred thousand distinct CDR3 sequences, 15% to 20% of them found a single time. The ten biggest clones cover around a fifth of the sample.

The TCR originated in a man younger than 30 who had mild COVID-19 (a few samples of this study predate the infection). The sample titles of this study are shuffled in the database, so cell type and time point are left out; the donor was told from shared clones. The sequencing input was PBMCs or a T cell subset sorted from them (not recorded which). The chain employs TRBV7-9 and TRBJ2-5; a stretch of 7 junction bases matches TRBD2. The CDR3 has the sequence CASSRILLAGQETQYF. The DNA reads as follows: TGTGCCAGCAGCCGAATCCTTTTAGCGGGCCAAGAGACCCAGTACTTC.